One sample yielded the 16 T cell receptor beta chains listed below, sequenced in a study of blood T cells in healthy people across ages. Alongside a J-beta primer mix, a sample-barcoded 5' primer served in a second PCR lasting roughly 7 to 12 cycles. MiXCR was run by TCRdb on the 5' RACE reads, yielding one entry per CDR3 protein. The table includes under 2 million distinct CDR3 sequences, around 36% detected once. What was sequenced was blood. The receptor set was obtained from a woman aged 25 to 45 in good health.

Only a few counts were recorded for this clonotype. The chain links TRBV6-1 to TRBJ2-5; 13 bases agree with TRBD2. Germline assignment: CDR1 MNHNS and CDR2 SASEGT. This CDR3 has 15 amino acids. Trimming removed 7 bases from V and 4 bases from J; junction bases left unmatched: 6. DNA for the CDR3: TGTGCCAGCACCAAACTAGCGGGGGGGGTAGAGACCCAGTACTTC. Encoded protein: CASTKLAGGVETQYF.

The chain joins TRBV6-2 or TRBV6-3 to TRBJ1-1; TRBD1 agrees at 11 bases. In germline, CDR1 is MNHEY, CDR2 SVGEGT. J was trimmed by 10 bases and V by 6 bases; bases with no gene match: 7. The CDR3 runs to 13 residues. This CDR3 is CASRMGQGVGAFF. In DNA form, the CDR3 reads TGTGCCAGCAGGATGGGACAGGGGGTAGGAGCTTTCTTT.

V usage is TRBV7-9 and J usage is TRBJ2-1; D gene ambiguous. The germline V gene has CDR1 SEHNR and CDR2 FQNEAQ (reference sequence). Trimming took 6 bases from V and 3 from J, leaving 12 bases between them. This CDR3 has 14 amino acids. The CDR3, as DNA: TGTGCCAGCAGTCCTCGTGCCAACTACAATGAGCAGTTCTTC. Translation gives CASSPRANYNEQFF.

This clonotype was observed a handful of times. The CDR3: CASRSLGYGYTF. Here the CDR3 DNA reads TGTGCCAGCAGATCTCTAGGATATGGCTACACCTTC. The chain has TRBV27 and TRBJ1-2; D not certain. The CDR3 contains 12 residues. Trimming removed 6 bases from V and 5 bases from J, with 10 bases in between. Germline CDR1 is MNHEY and CDR2 is SMNVEV (reference sequence).

V and J are TRBV5-1 and TRBJ2-3; 8 bases are a match to TRBD2. V lost 0 bases, J lost 1 base, and 4 bases stayed unmatched. This CDR3 spans 16 amino acids. Germline V gene lookup returns CDR1 SGHRS and CDR2 YFSETQ. The CDR3 coding sequence is TGCGCCAGCAGCTTGGGGGCAGCGGGGGGCACAGATACGCAGTATTTT. This codes for CASSLGAAGGTDTQYF.

The gene calls are TRBV5-1 and TRBJ1-6; D perhaps matches TRBD1 (5 bases). V lost 1 base and J lost 9, with 14 bases in between. Germline V lookup: CDR1 SGHRS, CDR2 YFSETQ. This CDR3 region has 15 residues. The CDR3 sequence is CASSLTGGDGSPLHF. The DNA of the CDR3 is TGCGCCAGCAGCTTGACAGGCGGCGATGGTTCACCCCTCCACTTT.

The chain links TRBV7-9 to TRBJ1-1, with D unresolved. CDR3 length: 13 amino acids. Trimming removed 6 bases from V and 3 bases from J, with 11 bases in between. Per germline, CDR1 SEHNR and CDR2 FQNEAQ (reference sequence). The CDR3 bases are TGTGCCAGCAGTAAGAGCGCCGACACTGAAGCTTTCTTT. It translates to CASSKSADTEAFF.

This clonotype turned up a few times. The genes are TRBV9 and TRBJ2-6; 7 nucleotides line up with TRBD1. The CDR3 contains 17 residues. V dropped 3 bases and J dropped 4; count of bases not matched to a gene: 10. Germline V gene lookup returns CDR1 SGDLS and CDR2 YYNGEE. The CDR3 region is CASSARQGPGGANVLTF. The CDR3 DNA reads TGTGCCAGCAGCGCTCGACAGGGCCCGGGGGGGGCCAACGTCCTGACTTTC.

V usage is TRBV5-1 and J usage is TRBJ2-1; D assignment may be TRBD1 or TRBD2 (6 bases each). The CDR3 has 14 residues. Per germline, CDR1 SGHRS and CDR2 YFSETQ. Deletions cut 3 bases from V and 8 bases from J, with 15 bases between. CDR3 residues: CASSSTGTRDEQFF. The CDR3 DNA is TGCGCCAGCAGCTCAACAGGGACTCGGGATGAGCAGTTCTTC.

This clonotype was observed at least ten times. V and J are TRBV7-3 and TRBJ2-5, with D possibly being TRBD1 (5 bases). The CDR3 is 13 amino acids. Germline V gives CDR1 SGHTA, CDR2 FQGTGA. The V end was cut by 3 bases, the J end by 1 base, with 6 bases between. CDR3 in amino acids: CASSLTAQETQYF. Written as DNA, the CDR3 is TGTGCCAGCAGCTTGACAGCCCAAGAGACCCAGTACTTC.

This chain uses TRBV9 with TRBJ2-7, with 7 positions matching TRBD1. The trim removed 4 bases at V and 1 base at J, leaving 20 bases unmatched. Germline CDR1 is SGDLS and CDR2 is YYNGEE. The CDR3 is 19 amino acids. CDR3 protein: CASSPPRHLTARGSYEQYF. The CDR3 nucleotides are TGTGCCAGCAGCCCCCCGAGACACCTGACAGCCAGGGGGTCCTACGAGCAGTACTTC.

The V gene is TRBV20-1, the J gene TRBJ1-1; TRBD1 might be the D (6 bases). This CDR3 has 15 residues. Germline CDR1 DFQATT, CDR2 SNEGSKA (reference sequence). Trimming took 6 bases from V and 11 from J, leaving 28 bases between them. For the CDR3, the DNA is TGCAGTGCCTTATCCCCAAGGGACACCTCGACGGGGGCTTTCTTT. It translates to CSALSPRDTSTGAFF.

This clonotype was detected a few times. The chain combines TRBV7-9 with TRBJ2-7; a possible D gene is TRBD1 (6 bases). CDR1 and CDR2 from the germline V gene are SEHNR and FQNEAQ (reference sequence). This CDR3 has 16 amino acids. V shed 5 bases and J shed 0 bases, with 17 bases lying between them. In DNA form, the CDR3 reads TGTGCCAGCAGCACCTCCCGTACAGGGCCCTCCTACGAGCAGTACTTC. Translated, it gives CASSTSRTGPSYEQYF.

This clonotype was seen at least ten times. The chain joins TRBV3-1 to TRBJ2-5; a weak D match, TRBD2 (6 bases). The CDR3 runs to 15 residues. The V end lost 0 bases, the J end lost 1 base, and 9 bases lay between the germline ends. Germline V gene sequence: CDR1 LGHDT, CDR2 YNNKEL (reference sequence). CDR3 DNA sequence: TGTGCCAGCAGCCAAGATGGAGGGCGCCAAGAGACCCAGTACTTC. Its translation: CASSQDGGRQETQYF.

The chain is built from TRBV30 and TRBJ1-2; D not certain. CDR1 and CDR2 (germline): GTSNPN, SVGIG (reference sequence). The ends were cut back, 1 base at V and 8 bases at J, with 14 bases in the middle. The CDR3 contains 13 residues. CDR3 nucleotide sequence: TGTGCCTGGAGTGAACAGCACCCGCGAGGCTACACCTTC. This encodes CAWSEQHPRGYTF. Drawing the rest from reference TRBV30 and TRBJ1-2, the complete variable domain is SQTIHQWPATLVQPVGSPLSLECTVEGTSNPNLYWYRQAAGRGLQLLFYSVGIGQISSEVPQNLSASRPQDRQFILSSKKLLLSDSGFYLCAWSEQHPRGYTFGSGTRLTVV.

The V call is TRBV5-1, the J call TRBJ2-2; 9 nucleotides agree with TRBD1. CDR3 length: 15 amino acids. Germline lookup yields CDR1 SGHRS and CDR2 YFSETQ. With 4 bases clipped from V and 4 bases from J, the junction kept 5 bases outside the gene matches. The CDR3 DNA is TGCGCCAGCAGCGCGCAGACAGGGGGCACCGGGGAGCTGTTTTTT. Its protein product is CASSAQTGGTGELFF.